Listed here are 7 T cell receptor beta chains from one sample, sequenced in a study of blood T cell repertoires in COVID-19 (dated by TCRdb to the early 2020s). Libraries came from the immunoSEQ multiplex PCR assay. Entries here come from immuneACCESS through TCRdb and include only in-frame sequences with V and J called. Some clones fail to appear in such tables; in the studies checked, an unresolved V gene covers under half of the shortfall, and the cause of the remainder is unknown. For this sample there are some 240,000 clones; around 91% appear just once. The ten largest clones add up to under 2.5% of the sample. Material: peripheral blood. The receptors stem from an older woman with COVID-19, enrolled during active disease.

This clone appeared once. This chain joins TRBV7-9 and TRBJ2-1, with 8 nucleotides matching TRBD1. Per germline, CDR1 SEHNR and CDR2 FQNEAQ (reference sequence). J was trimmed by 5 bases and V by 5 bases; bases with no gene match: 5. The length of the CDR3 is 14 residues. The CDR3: CASSQMGQDNEQFF. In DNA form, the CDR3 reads TGTGCCAGCAGCCAAATGGGACAGGACAATGAGCAGTTCTTC.

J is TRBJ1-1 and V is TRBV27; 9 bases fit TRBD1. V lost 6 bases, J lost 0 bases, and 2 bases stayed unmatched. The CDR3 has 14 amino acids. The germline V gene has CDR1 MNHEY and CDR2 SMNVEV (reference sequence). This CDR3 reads CASRDRGLNTEAFF. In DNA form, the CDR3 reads TGTGCCAGCAGGGACAGGGGCCTGAACACTGAAGCTTTCTTT.

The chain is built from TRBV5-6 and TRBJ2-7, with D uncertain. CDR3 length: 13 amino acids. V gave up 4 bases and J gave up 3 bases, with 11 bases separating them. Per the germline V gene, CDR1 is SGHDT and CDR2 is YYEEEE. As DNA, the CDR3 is TGTGCCAGCAGCCGAAGGCGGTACTACGAGCAGTACTTC. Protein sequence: CASSRRRYYEQYF.

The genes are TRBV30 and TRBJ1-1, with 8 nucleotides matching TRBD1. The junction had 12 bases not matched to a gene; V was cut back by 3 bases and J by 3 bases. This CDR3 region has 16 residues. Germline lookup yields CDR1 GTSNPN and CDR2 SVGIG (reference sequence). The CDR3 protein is CAWRGGPGGSYTEAFF. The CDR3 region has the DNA TGTGCCTGGAGGGGGGGTCCAGGGGGCAGCTACACTGAAGCTTTCTTT.

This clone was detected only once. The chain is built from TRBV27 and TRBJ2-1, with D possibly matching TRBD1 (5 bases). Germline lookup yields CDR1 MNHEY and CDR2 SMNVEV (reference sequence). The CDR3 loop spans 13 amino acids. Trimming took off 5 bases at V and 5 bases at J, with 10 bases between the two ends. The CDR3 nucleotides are TGTGCCAGCAGTCCCAGGGTTCACAATGAGCAGTTCTTC. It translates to CASSPRVHNEQFF.

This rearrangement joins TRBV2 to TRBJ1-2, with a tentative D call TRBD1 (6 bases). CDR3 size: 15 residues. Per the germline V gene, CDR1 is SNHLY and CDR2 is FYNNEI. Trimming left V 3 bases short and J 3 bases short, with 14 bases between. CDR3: CASSDWQGSYYGYTF. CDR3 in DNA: TGTGCCAGCAGTGATTGGCAGGGGAGTTACTATGGCTACACCTTC.

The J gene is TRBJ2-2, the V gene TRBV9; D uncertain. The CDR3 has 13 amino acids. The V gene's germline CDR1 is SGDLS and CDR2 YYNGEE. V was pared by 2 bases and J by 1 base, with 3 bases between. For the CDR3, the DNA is TGTGCCAGCAGCGTCCAGAACACCGGGGAGCTGTTTTTT. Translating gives CASSVQNTGELFF.